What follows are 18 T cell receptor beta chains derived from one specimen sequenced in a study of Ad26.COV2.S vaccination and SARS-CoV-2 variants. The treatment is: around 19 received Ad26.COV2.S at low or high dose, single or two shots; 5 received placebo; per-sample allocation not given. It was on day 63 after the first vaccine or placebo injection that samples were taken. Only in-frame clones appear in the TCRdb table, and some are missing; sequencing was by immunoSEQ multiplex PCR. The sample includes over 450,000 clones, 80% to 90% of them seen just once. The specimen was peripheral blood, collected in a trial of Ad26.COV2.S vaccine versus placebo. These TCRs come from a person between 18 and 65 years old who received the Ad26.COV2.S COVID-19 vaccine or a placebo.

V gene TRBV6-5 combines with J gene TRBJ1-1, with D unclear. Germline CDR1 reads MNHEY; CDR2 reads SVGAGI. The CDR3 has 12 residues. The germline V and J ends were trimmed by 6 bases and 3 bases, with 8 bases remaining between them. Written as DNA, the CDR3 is TGTGCCAGCAGGAGGCTTCACACTGAAGCTTTCTTT. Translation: CASRRLHTEAFF.

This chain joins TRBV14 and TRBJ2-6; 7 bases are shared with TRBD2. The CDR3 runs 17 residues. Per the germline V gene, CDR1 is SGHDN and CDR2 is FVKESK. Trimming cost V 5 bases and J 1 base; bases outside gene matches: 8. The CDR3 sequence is CASSERTGGSGANVLTF. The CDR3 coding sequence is TGTGCCAGCAGCGAAAGGACGGGAGGTTCTGGGGCCAACGTCCTGACTTTC.

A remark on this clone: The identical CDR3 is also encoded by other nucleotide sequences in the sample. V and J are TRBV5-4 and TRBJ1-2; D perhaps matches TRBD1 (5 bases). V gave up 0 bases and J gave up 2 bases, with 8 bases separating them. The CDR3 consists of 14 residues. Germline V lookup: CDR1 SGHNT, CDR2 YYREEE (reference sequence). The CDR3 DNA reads TGTGCCAGCAGCTTGGGGGGCGGAAACTATGGCTACACCTTC. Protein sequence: CASSLGGGNYGYTF.

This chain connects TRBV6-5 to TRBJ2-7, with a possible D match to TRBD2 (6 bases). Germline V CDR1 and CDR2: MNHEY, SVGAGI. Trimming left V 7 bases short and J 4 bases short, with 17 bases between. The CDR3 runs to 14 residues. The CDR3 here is CASMARWRGYEQYF. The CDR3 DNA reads TGTGCCAGCATGGCGAGGTGGAGGGGTTACGAGCAGTACTTC.

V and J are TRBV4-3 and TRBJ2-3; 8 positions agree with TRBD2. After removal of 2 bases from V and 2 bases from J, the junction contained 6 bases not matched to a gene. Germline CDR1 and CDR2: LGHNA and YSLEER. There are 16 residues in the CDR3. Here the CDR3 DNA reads TGCGCCAGCAGCCAATCGCGGGGGGCCTCCACAGATACGCAGTATTTT. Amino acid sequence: CASSQSRGASTDTQYF.

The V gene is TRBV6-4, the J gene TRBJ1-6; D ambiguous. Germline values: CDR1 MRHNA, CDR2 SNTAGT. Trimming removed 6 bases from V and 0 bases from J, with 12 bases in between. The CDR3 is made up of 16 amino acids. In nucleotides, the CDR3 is TGTGCCAGCAGAGAAGCAGAAAGCTCCTATAATTCACCCCTCCACTTT. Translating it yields CASREAESSYNSPLHF.

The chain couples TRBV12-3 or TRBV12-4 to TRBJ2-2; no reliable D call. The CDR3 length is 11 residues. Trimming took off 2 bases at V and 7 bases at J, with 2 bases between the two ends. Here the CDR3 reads CASSLNGELFF. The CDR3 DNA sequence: TGTGCCAGCAGTTTAAACGGGGAGCTGTTTTTT.

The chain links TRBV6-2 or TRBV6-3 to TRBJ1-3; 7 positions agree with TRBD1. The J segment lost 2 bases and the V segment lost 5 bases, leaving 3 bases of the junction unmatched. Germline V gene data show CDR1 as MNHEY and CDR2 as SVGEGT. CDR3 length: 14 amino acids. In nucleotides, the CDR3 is TGTGCCAGCAGTCAACAGGGGACTGGAAACACCATATATTTT. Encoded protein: CASSQQGTGNTIYF.

The CDR3 reads CASSPQLGGAGELFF. CDR3 sequence (DNA): TGTGCCAGCTCACCCCAGTTGGGGGGGGCCGGGGAGCTGTTTTTT. V is TRBV18 and J is TRBJ2-2, with 7 bases aligning to TRBD2. This CDR3 has 15 residues. Germline CDR1 reads KGHSH; CDR2 reads LQKENI. The trim removed 3 bases at V and 6 bases at J, leaving 7 bases unmatched.

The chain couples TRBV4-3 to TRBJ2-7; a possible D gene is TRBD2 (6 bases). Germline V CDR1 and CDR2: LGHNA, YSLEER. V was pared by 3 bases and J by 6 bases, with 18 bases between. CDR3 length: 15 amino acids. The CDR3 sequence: CASSQANSLGGEQYF. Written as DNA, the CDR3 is TGCGCCAGCAGCCAGGCCAATTCTCTGGGAGGCGAGCAGTACTTC.

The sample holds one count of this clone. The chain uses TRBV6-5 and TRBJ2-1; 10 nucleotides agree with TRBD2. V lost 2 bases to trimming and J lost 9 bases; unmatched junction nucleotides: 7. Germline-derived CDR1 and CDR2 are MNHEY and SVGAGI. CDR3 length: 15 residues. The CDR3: CASSYTPSGSLEQFF. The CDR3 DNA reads TGTGCCAGCAGTTACACGCCTAGCGGGAGTCTTGAGCAGTTCTTC.

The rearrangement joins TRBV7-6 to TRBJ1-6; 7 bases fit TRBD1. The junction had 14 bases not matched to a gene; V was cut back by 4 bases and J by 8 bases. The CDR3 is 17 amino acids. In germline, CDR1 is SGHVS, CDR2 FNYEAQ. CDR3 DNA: TGTGCCAGCAGCTGGGGAGTGACAGGGACTTTTGATTCACCCCTCCACTTT. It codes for CASSWGVTGTFDSPLHF.

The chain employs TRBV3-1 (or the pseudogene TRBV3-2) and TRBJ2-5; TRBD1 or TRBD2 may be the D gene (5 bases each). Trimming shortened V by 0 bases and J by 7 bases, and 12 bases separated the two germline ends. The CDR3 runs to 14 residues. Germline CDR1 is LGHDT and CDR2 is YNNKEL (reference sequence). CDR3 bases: TGTGCCAGCAGCCAAGACTGGTCGAGGGGGACCCAGTACTTC. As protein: CASSQDWSRGTQYF.

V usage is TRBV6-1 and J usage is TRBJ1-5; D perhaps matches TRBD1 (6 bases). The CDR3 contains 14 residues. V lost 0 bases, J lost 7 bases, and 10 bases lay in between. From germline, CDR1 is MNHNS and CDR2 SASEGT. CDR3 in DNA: TGTGCCAGCAGTGAAGCAGGGGGGATCCAGCCCCAGCATTTT. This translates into CASSEAGGIQPQHF.

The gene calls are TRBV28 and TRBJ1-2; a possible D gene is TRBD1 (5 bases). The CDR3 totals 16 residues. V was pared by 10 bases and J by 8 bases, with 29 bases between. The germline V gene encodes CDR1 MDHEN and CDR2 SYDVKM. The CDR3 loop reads CATTPTFGAPIMGYTF. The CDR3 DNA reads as TGTGCCACCACCCCCACATTCGGGGCTCCCATCATGGGCTACACCTTC.

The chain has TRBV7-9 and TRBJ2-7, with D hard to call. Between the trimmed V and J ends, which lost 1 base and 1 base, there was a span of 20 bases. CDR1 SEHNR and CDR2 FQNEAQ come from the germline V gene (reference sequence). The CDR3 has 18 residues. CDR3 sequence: CASSLDGRPNGFSYEQYF. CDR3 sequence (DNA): TGTGCCAGCAGCTTAGACGGTAGGCCCAACGGGTTTTCCTACGAGCAGTACTTC.

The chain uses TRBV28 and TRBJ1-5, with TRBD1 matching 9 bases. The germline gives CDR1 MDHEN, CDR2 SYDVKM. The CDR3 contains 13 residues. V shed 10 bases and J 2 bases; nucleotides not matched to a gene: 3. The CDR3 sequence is CATQGAGNQPQHF. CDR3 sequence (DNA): TGTGCCACACAGGGGGCGGGCAATCAGCCCCAGCATTTT.

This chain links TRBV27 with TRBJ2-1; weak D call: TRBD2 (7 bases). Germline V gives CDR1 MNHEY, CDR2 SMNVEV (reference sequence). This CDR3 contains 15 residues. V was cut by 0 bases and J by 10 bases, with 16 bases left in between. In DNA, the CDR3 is TGTGCCAGCAGTTTATCGTATCTGGGGAGGGGGGAGCAGTTCTTC. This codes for CASSLSYLGRGEQFF.